These T cell receptor beta chains were read from a single sample in a study of blood T cell repertoires in COVID-19. TCRdb's copy holds only in-frame clones and misses some; the assay was immunoSEQ multiplex PCR. This sample carries a few hundred thousand clones, more than 90% of them seen once, and the ten largest clones take under 3%. Sample: peripheral blood. These receptors were taken from a person under 35 with COVID-19, enrolled during active disease. Each CDR3 is given with its conserved first and last residue. A D gene is named only where the DNA matches it firmly. Rows may omit the clone size; those that give it use once, few, many or a size class.

.	TRBD1	TRBV19	15	TRBJ2-1	CAGITGTGPNNEQFF	TGTGCCGGTATTACCGGGACAGGGCCGAACAATGAGCAGTTCTTC
.	TRBD2	TRBV5-1	16	TRBJ2-5	CASSLGPGTSGETQYF	TGCGCCAGCAGCTTGGGGCCGGGGACTAGCGGGGAGACCCAGTACTTC
once	TRBD1	TRBV20-1	15	TRBJ2-7	CSASAGTGSSYEQYF	TGCAGTGCTAGTGCCGGGACAGGGAGCTCCTACGAGCAGTACTTC
few	.	TRBV27	15	TRBJ2-1	CASSFSMGAGHEQFF	TGTGCCAGCAGTTTCTCTATGGGAGCCGGCCATGAGCAGTTCTTC
.	.	TRBV3-1/TRBV3-2	13	TRBJ2-3	CASSRGHGDTQYF	TGTGCCAGCAGCAGGGGACACGGAGATACGCAGTATTTT
.	TRBD2	TRBV27	17	TRBJ2-3	CASSPLRLAGLTDTQYF	TGTGCCAGCAGCCCCCTGCGACTAGCGGGACTCACAGATACGCAGTATTTT
.	TRBD2	TRBV2	18	TRBJ2-3	CASKDLAGGRGGTDTQYF	TGTGCCAGCAAGGACCTAGCGGGAGGGAGAGGAGGCACAGATACGCAGTATTTT
once	TRBD2	TRBV27	14	TRBJ2-1	CASSPGTRAREQFF	TGTGCCAGCAGTCCCGGGACTAGGGCTCGTGAGCAGTTCTTC
.	.	TRBV24-1	14	TRBJ2-3	CATSDLLVPDTQYF	TGTGCCACCAGTGATCTACTAGTCCCAGATACGCAGTATTTT
.	TRBD2	TRBV29-1	14	TRBJ2-1	CSVAVTSGYNEQFF	TGCAGCGTCGCCGTGACTAGCGGATACAATGAGCAGTTCTTC
.	.	TRBV2	14	TRBJ1-5	CASSEGLQRQPQHF	TGTGCCAGCAGTGAAGGCCTTCAGAGGCAGCCCCAGCATTTT
.	.	TRBV4-2	13	TRBJ2-2	CASSQGVSGELFF	TGTGCCAGCAGCCAAGGAGTAAGCGGGGAGCTGTTTTTT
.	TRBD2	TRBV6-2/TRBV6-3	20	TRBJ2-7	CASSYSWGLAGGPDSYEQYF	TGTGCCAGCAGTTACTCCTGGGGACTAGCGGGAGGGCCTGACTCCTACGAGCAGTACTTC
.	.	TRBV5-5	14	TRBJ1-4	CASSLTGLGEKLFF	TGTGCCAGCAGCTTAACAGGGCTGGGGGAAAAACTGTTTTTT
.	TRBD2	TRBV9	16	TRBJ2-3	CASSGGLADSTDTQYF	TGTGCCAGCAGCGGCGGACTAGCGGATAGCACAGATACGCAGTATTTT
once	TRBD1	TRBV3-1/TRBV3-2	15	TRBJ2-3	CASSQDGTDADTQYF	TGTGCCAGCAGCCAAGACGGGACAGACGCAGATACGCAGTATTTT
once	.	TRBV7-2	13	TRBJ2-1	CASSLSRDNEQFF	TGTGCCAGCAGCCTCTCCCGGGATAATGAGCAGTTCTTC
.	TRBD1	TRBV24-1	16	TRBJ2-3	CATSGVDRGLTDTQYF	TGTGCCACCAGTGGCGTGGACAGGGGACTCACAGATACGCAGTATTTT
.	.	TRBV11-2	14	TRBJ2-5	CASSPRPSGETQYF	TGTGCCAGCAGCCCCCGGCCTTCGGGAGAGACCCAGTACTTC
.	TRBD2	TRBV27	16	TRBJ2-3	CASSSLLAGDTDTQYF	TGTGCCAGCAGTTCCCTTCTAGCGGGAGACACAGATACGCAGTATTTT
.	.	TRBV12-3/TRBV12-4	13	TRBJ1-1	CASSFLADTEAFF	TGTGCCAGCAGTTTCTTGGCCGACACTGAAGCTTTCTTT
.	.	TRBV6-2/TRBV6-3	16	TRBJ1-2	CASRYKGRTDNYGYTF	TGTGCCAGCAGGTACAAAGGACGGACAGATAACTATGGCTACACCTTC
.	TRBD1	TRBV7-9	15	TRBJ2-5	CASSWGTGSPETQYF	TGTGCCAGCAGCTGGGGGACAGGGAGCCCAGAGACCCAGTACTTC
.	.	TRBV28	16	TRBJ1-1	CASSSGGKGRGTEAFF	TGTGCCAGCAGTTCGGGCGGTAAGGGGCGCGGCACTGAAGCTTTCTTT
.	.	TRBV5-6	13	TRBJ2-3	CASSGGRQDTQYF	TGTGCCAGCAGCGGGGGCCGACAAGATACGCAGTATTTT
.	TRBD1	TRBV18	15	TRBJ1-2	CASSPPTGFNYGYTF	TGTGCCAGCTCACCACCGACAGGGTTCAACTATGGCTACACCTTC
.	TRBD1	TRBV19	14	TRBJ2-1	CASSHQGDVNEQFF	TGTGCCAGTAGCCACCAGGGGGATGTCAATGAGCAGTTCTTC
.	.	TRBV5-6	12	TRBJ1-2	CASSLGQYGYTF	TGTGCCAGCAGCTTAGGACAGTATGGCTACACCTTC